These 25 T cell receptor beta chains were sequenced from one sample in a study of T cells after yellow fever vaccination. TCRdb analysed the 5' RACE reads with MiXCR anew, one entry per CDR3 protein. The sample contains more than 95,000 distinct CDR3 sequences, roughly 10% of which appear only once. This material consisted of CD8+ T cells sorted from PBMCs, taken on the day of the yellow fever booster vaccination. These receptors came from a man aged 18 to 30 who received the YFV17D yellow fever vaccine.

This clonotype has just a few counts. The V and J genes are TRBV13 and TRBJ1-6; D gene unclear. The V gene's germline CDR1 is PRHDT and CDR2 FYEKMQ (reference sequence). The CDR3 covers 13 residues. Trimming took 5 bases from V and 7 from J, leaving 9 bases between them. Here the CDR3 DNA reads TGTGCCAGCAGCCACGAAAGGAATTCACCCCTCCACTTT. Encoded protein: CASSHERNSPLHF.

In its sample, this clonotype was seen a few times. V is TRBV7-9 and J is TRBJ2-2, with 10 nucleotides matching TRBD2. CDR1 and CDR2 from the germline V gene are SEHNR and FQNEAQ (reference sequence). Trimming cost V 5 bases and J 4 bases; bases outside gene matches: 7. The length of the CDR3 is 16 residues. This CDR3 is CASSTNLAGATGELFF. CDR3 bases: TGTGCCAGCAGCACCAACCTAGCGGGAGCCACCGGGGAGCTGTTTTTT.

Ten or more counts support this clonotype. The chain is built from TRBV7-2 and TRBJ2-1; D is unresolved. Looked up from germline, CDR1 is SGHTA and CDR2 is FQGNSA. Trimming stripped 2 bases from V and 9 bases from J, with 8 bases between. There are 12 residues in the CDR3. The CDR3 DNA reads TGTGCCAGCAGCTTATTCGGAAGTGAGCAGTTCTTC. It codes for CASSLFGSEQFF.

This clonotype was counted between two and nine times. The rearrangement uses TRBV27 and TRBJ2-7; 9 nucleotides align to TRBD1. Germline values: CDR1 MNHEY, CDR2 SMNVEV (reference sequence). The V segment lost 8 bases and the J segment 7 bases; nucleotides outside the gene matches: 12. The CDR3 contains 14 residues. In DNA form, the CDR3 reads TGTGCCAGCGTCGGTCGGACAGGGGATGGTGAGCAGTACTTC. Its protein product is CASVGRTGDGEQYF.

This clonotype was counted a few times. The chain employs TRBV7-8 and TRBJ2-1, with 7 bases lining up with TRBD2. The junction had 7 bases not matched to a gene; V was cut back by 5 bases and J by 3 bases. The CDR3 extends over 15 amino acids. Germline CDR1 reads SGHVS; CDR2 reads FQNEAQ. CDR3 loop: CASSLAQRGYNEQFF. For the CDR3, the DNA is TGTGCCAGCAGCCTCGCCCAGCGGGGCTACAATGAGCAGTTCTTC.

This clonotype was observed a handful of times. The chain has TRBV5-1 and TRBJ1-1; TRBD1 agrees at 8 bases. CDR3 size: 14 residues. V trimming: 4 bases; J trimming: 5 bases; junction bases outside the gene matches: 7. From germline, CDR1 is SGHRS and CDR2 YFSETQ. The CDR3 here is CASSPTGDITEAFF. The CDR3 region has the DNA TGCGCCAGCAGCCCGACAGGGGACATAACTGAAGCTTTCTTT.

The CDR3 spells CASSPGLAVIGELFF. In DNA form, the CDR3 reads TGTGCCAGCAGCCCGGGACTAGCGGTAATAGGGGAGCTGTTTTTT. The chain links TRBV6-5 to TRBJ2-2; 11 bases are a match to TRBD2. Trimming at V came to 6 bases and at J to 8 bases, leaving 8 bases not matched to a gene. The CDR3 spans 15 residues. CDR1 is MNHEY and CDR2 is SVGAGI in the germline V gene.

This clonotype was observed a handful of times. This chain connects TRBV10-3 to TRBJ1-2, with no clear D. The CDR3 is 13 amino acids. CDR1 is ENHRY, CDR2 SYGVKD, per germline. The V gene lost 0 bases and the J gene lost 8 bases, with 10 bases spanning the gap. CDR3 residues: CAISESTGKGYTF. DNA for the CDR3: TGTGCCATCAGTGAGTCGACGGGGAAGGGCTACACCTTC.

This clonotype was found a few times. V and J are TRBV7-9 and TRBJ2-3, with 7 bases matching TRBD2. The ends lost 5 bases at V and 14 bases at J; junction bases unmatched: 10. From germline, CDR1 is SEHNR and CDR2 FQNEAQ (reference sequence). The CDR3 is 12 amino acids. The CDR3 loop is CASSADRGVPYF. For the CDR3, the DNA is TGTGCCAGCAGCGCGGACCGGGGGGTTCCGTATTTT.

Only a few counts were recorded for this clonotype. V usage is TRBV7-9 and J usage is TRBJ1-1; D unclear. Looked up from germline, CDR1 is SEHNR and CDR2 is FQNEAQ (reference sequence). The CDR3 runs to 12 residues. Trimming cost V 4 bases and J 8 bases, with 11 bases left between them. Here the CDR3 reads CASSSINPEAFF. The DNA for the CDR3 is TGTGCCAGCAGCTCAATAAACCCGGAAGCTTTCTTT.

This clonotype turned up a few times. This chain uses TRBV4-2 with TRBJ1-6; D is unresolved. The CDR3 is 13 residues long. The V gene's germline CDR1 is LGHNA and CDR2 YNFKEQ. Trimming stripped 2 bases from V and 10 bases from J, with 9 bases between. CDR3 in amino acids: CASSQSAGSPLHF. Here the CDR3 DNA reads TGTGCCAGCAGCCAATCGGCGGGCTCACCCCTCCACTTT.

This clonotype was observed at least ten times. The chain links TRBV11-2 to TRBJ2-7, with D unclear. This CDR3 is 14 amino acids long. CDR1 and CDR2 from the germline V gene are SGHAT and FQNNGV. V was trimmed by 1 base and J by 0 bases, leaving 7 bases between them. DNA of the CDR3: TGTGCCAGCAGCTTAGCTGCTAACTCCTACGAGCAGTACGTC. The encoded protein is CASSLAANSYEQYV.

The table lists this clonotype with a few counts. The rearrangement links TRBV4-1 to TRBJ2-3; D gene ambiguous. Per germline, CDR1 MGHRA and CDR2 YSYEKL. The CDR3 totals 16 residues. V lost 0 bases, J lost 2 bases, and 12 bases lay in between. Here the CDR3 reads CASSQEGLIPTDTQYF. CDR3 nucleotide sequence: TGCGCCAGCAGCCAAGAAGGGCTCATTCCCACAGATACGCAGTATTTT.

This clonotype was observed at least ten times. V usage is TRBV27 and J usage is TRBJ2-1, with 9 bases that match TRBD2. The CDR3 has 15 amino acids. Trimming took 2 bases from V and 4 from J; bases not matched to a gene: 3. Germline loops: CDR1 MNHEY, CDR2 SMNVEV (reference sequence). The CDR3, as DNA: TGTGCCAGCAGTTTAATAGCGGGGGTATACAATGAGCAGTTCTTC. Residues: CASSLIAGVYNEQFF.

The V call is TRBV29-1, the J call TRBJ1-2, with D hard to call. V gave up 3 bases and J gave up 6 bases, with 5 bases separating them. The CDR3 length is 10 residues. Germline loops: CDR1 SQVTM, CDR2 ANQGSEA. The CDR3 sequence: CSVDLDGYTF. The DNA for the CDR3 is TGCAGCGTTGATCTAGATGGCTACACCTTC.

CDR3 residues: CASSRAGNQETQYF. CDR3 DNA: TGTGCCAGCAGCCGCGCCGGTAACCAAGAGACCCAGTACTTC. The chain has TRBV7-9 and TRBJ2-5; D gene ambiguous. This CDR3 is built from 14 residues. Germline V gene data show CDR1 as SEHNR and CDR2 as FQNEAQ (reference sequence). V gave up 5 bases and J gave up 0 bases, with 10 bases separating them.

The chain couples TRBV11-2 to TRBJ2-2, with D possibly matching TRBD2 (6 bases). This CDR3 comprises 14 residues. Germline V gene lookup returns CDR1 SGHAT and CDR2 FQNNGV. V was cut by 1 base and J by 6 bases, with 9 bases left in between. CDR3 bases: TGTGCCAGCAGCTTAGCAGGGAGGTCCGGGGAGCTGTTTTTT. Protein: CASSLAGRSGELFF.

The J gene is TRBJ2-1, the V gene TRBV7-6, with unresolved D. CDR3 size: 14 residues. Germline CDR1 and CDR2: SGHVS and FNYEAQ. The V and J ends lost 3 bases and 9 bases respectively, with 15 bases between them. CDR3 DNA sequence: TGTGCCAGCAGCTTCAAGGTGGGTTCTGCTGAGCAGTTCTTC. Its protein is CASSFKVGSAEQFF.

The genes are TRBV20-1 and TRBJ2-5; D is ambiguous. Germline lookup yields CDR1 DFQATT and CDR2 SNEGSKA (reference sequence). The CDR3 has 10 residues. Trimming took off 4 bases at V and 4 bases at J, with 4 bases between the two ends. The CDR3 DNA follows: TGCAGTGCTACAGGAGAGACCCAGTACTTC. Amino acid sequence: CSATGETQYF.

V gene TRBV29-1 combines with J gene TRBJ1-2; the D gene is possibly TRBD1 (5 bases). Germline V gene sequence: CDR1 SQVTM, CDR2 ANQGSEA. The CDR3 is made up of 13 amino acids. Trimming shortened V by 3 bases and J by 6 bases, and 14 bases separated the two germline ends. The CDR3 is CSVDGGTVNGYTF. The CDR3 DNA reads as TGCAGCGTTGACGGAGGGACGGTAAATGGCTACACCTTC. Full variable domain (rest looked up from reference TRBV29-1 and TRBJ1-2): SAVISQKPSRDICQRGTSLTIQCQVDSQVTMMFWYRQQPGQSLTLIATANQGSEATYESGFVIDKFPISRPNLTFSTLTVSNMSPEDSSIYLCSVDGGTVNGYTFGSGTRLTVV.

This clonotype was seen more than once but under ten times. The chain recombines TRBV27 with TRBJ1-5; D gene unclear. The germline gives CDR1 MNHEY, CDR2 SMNVEV (reference sequence). V lost 4 bases and J 9 bases, leaving 10 bases between the germline ends. The CDR3 totals 12 residues. The CDR3: CASSSGLLPQHF. CDR3 in DNA: TGTGCCAGCAGTTCTGGTCTGTTGCCCCAGCATTTT.

This chain connects TRBV30 to TRBJ2-3; D might be TRBD1 or TRBD2, each matching 6 bases. Trimming removed 5 bases at V and 0 bases at J, with 21 bases between. The CDR3 is 17 amino acids. Per the germline V gene, CDR1 is GTSNPN and CDR2 is SVGIG (reference sequence). The CDR3 loop is CAWGHGGAPLSTDTQYF. The DNA of the CDR3 is TGTGCCTGGGGCCACGGGGGCGCTCCTCTTAGCACAGATACGCAGTATTTT.

This clonotype came up a few times. This chain uses TRBV7-6 with TRBJ1-4; 7 nucleotides line up with TRBD1. The ends lost 4 bases at V and 7 bases at J; junction bases unmatched: 12. Germline V gene data show CDR1 as SGHVS and CDR2 as FNYEAQ. The CDR3 is made up of 16 amino acids. CDR3 residues: CASSSSPGQFGEKLFF. The CDR3 nucleotides read TGTGCCAGCAGCTCATCCCCGGGACAGTTCGGTGAAAAACTGTTTTTT.

This clonotype appeared a few times. The chain has TRBV12-3 or TRBV12-4 and TRBJ1-1, with 7 bases fitting TRBD1. CDR3 length equals 15 residues. With 5 bases clipped from V and 6 bases from J, the junction kept 12 bases outside the gene matches. CDR3 in amino acids: CASSPQQGIGSEAFF. The CDR3 DNA reads TGTGCCAGCAGTCCTCAACAGGGGATAGGTTCTGAAGCTTTCTTT.

This clonotype appeared a few times. This chain uses TRBV11-2 with TRBJ2-3, with D perhaps matching TRBD1 or TRBD2 (5 bases each). The CDR3 is 15 residues long. CDR1 is SGHAT, CDR2 FQNNGV, per germline. Trimming shortened V by 4 bases and J by 2 bases, and 13 bases separated the two germline ends. The CDR3 coding sequence is TGTGCCAGCAGCTCCAGGGACCGGTACACAGATACGCAGTATTTT. Protein product: CASSSRDRYTDTQYF.